This T cell receptor (beta chain) was documented in a study of identical twins. Whole-study results and caveats: Out-of-frame alpha sequences common to twins exhibited a surplus of low generation probability. Abundant cord blood beta clonotypes carried fewer insertions; memory repertoires showed none.

Only healthy Caucasians were included as donors. After template switching added a universal primer site, the resulting cDNA carried unique molecular identifiers. One entry per CDR3 protein, called by TCRdb with MiXCR from the 5' RACE reads. This sample carries 700,000 to 950,000 distinct CDR3 sequences, roughly an eighth of them seen once, and the ten largest clones take 1.5% to 2%. This clonotype was picked up a small number of times. Its specificity is not known. Another study also made use of these data, one on yellow fever vaccine responses in identical twins.

Sample: PBMCs. The receptor comes from a woman aged 18-29 years in good health.

The CDR3 DNA reads TGTGCCAGCAAACTCGACGGGACTCACAATGAGCAGTTCTTC. It translates to CASKLDGTHNEQFF. The chain links TRBV11-2 to TRBJ2-1, with D possibly being TRBD2 (6 bases). Germline assignment: CDR1 SGHAT and CDR2 FQNNGV. V was shortened by 7 bases and J by 5 bases, with 15 bases between the two germline ends. This CDR3 region has 14 residues.